The next 12 T cell receptor beta chains were all read from a single sample in a study of memory CD4+ T cells and cytomegalovirus serostatus. Single viable CD3+CD4+CD8-CD45RO+ cells were sorted as the memory CD4+ T cells. Clones were read by immunoSEQ multiplex PCR, and TCRdb kept only the in-frame ones, dropping some. The data show around 54,000 clones, with around four fifths seen just once and around 0.61% held by the top ten. Sequenced material: memory CD4+ T cells from blood. Receptors originate from an adult in good health and CMV-seronegative.

V is TRBV28 and J is TRBJ2-7; 10 nucleotides agree with TRBD2. Germline V gives CDR1 MDHEN, CDR2 SYDVKM. The CDR3 is 16 amino acids. Germline trimming cut 6 bases from V and 4 bases from J; bases unmatched to any gene: 12. CDR3 loop: CASRPRLAGAFYEQYF. CDR3 nucleotides: TGTGCCAGCAGACCCAGACTAGCGGGTGCCTTTTACGAGCAGTACTTC.

The chain carries TRBV14 and TRBJ2-7; maybe TRBD2 (6 bases). From germline, CDR1 is SGHDN and CDR2 FVKESK. Trimming took 4 bases from V and 3 from J, leaving 16 bases between them. The CDR3 runs to 15 residues. For the CDR3, the DNA is TGTGCCAGCAGCCCTGACGGCGGGAAGTTCTACGAGCAGTACTTC. Its translation is CASSPDGGKFYEQYF.

The genes are TRBV28 and TRBJ2-7; D not certain. V was shortened by 3 bases and J by 12 bases, with 27 bases between the two germline ends. The CDR3 has 16 residues. Germline CDR1 reads MDHEN; CDR2 reads SYDVKM. This CDR3 reads CASSFTGQGFSSISYF. Written as DNA, the CDR3 is TGTGCCAGCAGTTTTACGGGCCAAGGATTTAGTTCTATCTCGTACTTC.

This clone has more than one count but fewer than ten. The chain couples TRBV23-1 to TRBJ2-7, with 9 positions matching TRBD1. TRBV23-1 is an open reading frame, and its role is uncertain. V lost 1 base to trimming and J lost 7 bases; unmatched junction nucleotides: 11. This CDR3 region has 16 residues. CDR3 in DNA: TGCGCCAGCAGTCAATATCGCGACAGGGGGTTTGCGGAGCAGTACTTC. The encoded protein is CASSQYRDRGFAEQYF.

This sequence joins TRBV7-2 and TRBJ2-3; TRBD2 matches 11 bases. The germline gives CDR1 SGHTA, CDR2 FQGNSA. After removal of 5 bases from V and 2 bases from J, the junction contained 6 bases not matched to a gene. The CDR3 spans 16 residues. CDR3 region: CASSPLAGGLTDTQYF. In nucleotides, the CDR3 is TGTGCCAGCAGCCCCCTAGCGGGAGGTCTCACAGATACGCAGTATTTT.

The chain recombines TRBV6-5 with TRBJ2-7; the match to TRBD2 covers 8 bases. The junction had 8 bases not matched to a gene; V was cut back by 4 bases and J by 0 bases. The CDR3 is 16 residues long. Germline assignment: CDR1 MNHEY and CDR2 SVGAGI. DNA for the CDR3: TGTGCCAGCAGTTCATTAGCGGGGCCCCTCTCCTACGAGCAGTACTTC. It encodes CASSSLAGPLSYEQYF.

The rearrangement joins TRBV19 to TRBJ2-3, with 9 bases lining up with TRBD2. After removal of 4 bases from V and 4 bases from J, the junction contained 6 bases not matched to a gene. The CDR3 length is 15 residues. Germline lookup yields CDR1 LNHDA and CDR2 SQIVND (reference sequence). The CDR3, as DNA: TGTGCCAGTAGTAAGAGTTCTAGCGGGGCAGATACGCAGTATTTT. Protein: CASSKSSSGADTQYF.

V and J are TRBV20-1 and TRBJ1-1; D perhaps matches TRBD1 (6 bases). Germline V CDR1 and CDR2: DFQATT, SNEGSKA (reference sequence). There are 11 residues in the CDR3. Trimming removed 3 bases from V and 11 bases from J, with 13 bases in between. This CDR3 reads CSARVAGEAFF. Here the CDR3 DNA reads TGCAGTGCTAGGGTCGCAGGGGAGGCTTTCTTT.

This clone has more than one count but fewer than ten. The CDR3 here is CASSVTGSNYEQYF. The CDR3 DNA reads as TGTGCCAGCAGCGTGACCGGGTCAAACTACGAGCAGTACTTC. J is TRBJ2-7 and V is TRBV6-1, with no clear D. The CDR3 consists of 14 residues. Between the trimmed V and J ends, which lost 6 bases and 3 bases, there was a span of 15 bases. The germline gives CDR1 MNHNS, CDR2 SASEGT.

This chain connects TRBV10-2 to TRBJ1-4; D ambiguous. V lost 4 bases, J lost 7 bases, and 10 bases lay in between. The CDR3 is made up of 13 amino acids. Germline V gene lookup returns CDR1 WSHSY and CDR2 SAAADI. DNA for the CDR3: TGCGCCAGCAGTGTACAGCGTTTTGAAAAACTGTTTTTT. Amino acid sequence: CASSVQRFEKLFF.

The chain joins TRBV2 to TRBJ2-3, with 10 bases identical to TRBD2. The CDR3 extends over 15 amino acids. V shed 5 bases, J shed 1 base, and the junction held 3 bases outside the gene matches. The germline V gene has CDR1 SNHLY and CDR2 FYNNEI. The CDR3 DNA follows: TGTGCCAGCAGTCCCCTAGCGGGAGGCACAGATACGCAGTATTTT. Translating it yields CASSPLAGGTDTQYF.

The J gene is TRBJ2-7, the V gene TRBV10-2; TRBD2 matches at 10 bases. This CDR3 comprises 15 residues. Germline CDR1 and CDR2: WSHSY and SAAADI. After removal of 8 bases from V and 7 bases from J, the junction contained 14 bases not matched to a gene. The CDR3 is CASGGVLAGAQEQYF. In DNA form, the CDR3 reads TGCGCCAGCGGGGGGGTCCTAGCGGGAGCTCAAGAGCAGTACTTC.